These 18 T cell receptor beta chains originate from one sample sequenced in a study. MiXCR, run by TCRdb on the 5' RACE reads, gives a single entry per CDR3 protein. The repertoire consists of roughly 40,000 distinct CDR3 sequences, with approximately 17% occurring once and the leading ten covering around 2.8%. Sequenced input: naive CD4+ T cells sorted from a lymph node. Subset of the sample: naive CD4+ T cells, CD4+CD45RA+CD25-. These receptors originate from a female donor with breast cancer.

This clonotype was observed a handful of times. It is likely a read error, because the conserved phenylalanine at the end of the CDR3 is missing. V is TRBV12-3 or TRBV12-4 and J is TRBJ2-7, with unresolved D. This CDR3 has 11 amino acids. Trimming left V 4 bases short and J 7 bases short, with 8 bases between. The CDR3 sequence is CASSYMGEQYL. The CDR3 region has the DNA TGTGCCAGCAGTTACATGGGGGAGCAGTACCTC.

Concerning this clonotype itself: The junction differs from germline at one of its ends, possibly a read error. The CDR3 loop reads CASSRVTSEGGRETQYF. The CDR3 bases are TGTGCCAGCAGCCGCGTCACCTCGGAGGGGGGAAGAGAGACCCAATACTTC. V gene TRBV28 combines with J gene TRBJ2-5; D may correspond to TRBD1 or TRBD2 (6 bases each). Germline V gene data show CDR1 as MDHEN and CDR2 as SYDVKM. CDR3 length equals 17 residues. Together with reference TRBV28 and TRBJ2-5, the CDR3 gives the full variable domain: DVKVTQSSRYLVKRTGEKVFLECVQDMDHENMFWYRQDPGLGLRLIYFSYDVKMKEKGDIPEGYSVSREKKERFSLILESASTNQTSMYLCASSRVTSEGGRETQYFGPGTRLLVL.

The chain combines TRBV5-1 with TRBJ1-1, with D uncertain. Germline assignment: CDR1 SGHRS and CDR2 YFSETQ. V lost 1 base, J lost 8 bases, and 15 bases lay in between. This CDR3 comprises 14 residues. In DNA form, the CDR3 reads TGCGCCAGCAGCTTGTCACCCCCCCAGGCGGAAGCTTTCTTT. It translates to CASSLSPPQAEAFF. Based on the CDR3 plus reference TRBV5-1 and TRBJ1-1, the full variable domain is KAGVTQTPRYLIKTRGQQVTLSCSPISGHRSVSWYQQTPGQGLQFLFEYFSETQRNKGNFPGRFSGRQFSNSRSEMNVSTLELGDSALYLCASSLSPPQAEAFFGQGTRLTVV.

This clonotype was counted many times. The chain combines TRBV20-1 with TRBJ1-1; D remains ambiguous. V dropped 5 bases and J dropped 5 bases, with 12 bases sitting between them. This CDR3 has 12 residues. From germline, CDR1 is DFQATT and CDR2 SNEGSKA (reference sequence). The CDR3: CSAPERGTEAFF. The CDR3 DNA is TGCAGTGCTCCGGAACGTGGGACTGAAGCTTTCTTT.

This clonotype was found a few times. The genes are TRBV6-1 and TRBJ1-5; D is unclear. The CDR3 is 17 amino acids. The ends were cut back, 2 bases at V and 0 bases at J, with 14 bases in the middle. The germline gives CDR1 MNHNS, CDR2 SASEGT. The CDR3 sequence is CASSEQFPVFSNQPQHF. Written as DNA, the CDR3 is TGTGCCAGCAGTGAACAATTTCCGGTTTTTAGCAATCAGCCCCAGCATTTT.

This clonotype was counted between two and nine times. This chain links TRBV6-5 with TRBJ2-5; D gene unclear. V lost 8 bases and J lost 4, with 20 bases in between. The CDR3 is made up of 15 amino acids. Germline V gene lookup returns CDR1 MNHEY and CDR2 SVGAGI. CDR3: CASALDPSVPETQYF. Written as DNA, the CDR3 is TGTGCCAGCGCTCTGGACCCCTCAGTCCCAGAGACCCAGTACTTC.

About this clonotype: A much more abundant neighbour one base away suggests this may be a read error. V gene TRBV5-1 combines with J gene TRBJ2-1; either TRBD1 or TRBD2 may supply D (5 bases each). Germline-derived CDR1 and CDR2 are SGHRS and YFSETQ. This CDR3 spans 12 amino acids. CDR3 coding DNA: TGCGACAGCAGCATCGATGGGGGTGAGCAGTTCTTC. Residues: CDSSIDGGEQFF.

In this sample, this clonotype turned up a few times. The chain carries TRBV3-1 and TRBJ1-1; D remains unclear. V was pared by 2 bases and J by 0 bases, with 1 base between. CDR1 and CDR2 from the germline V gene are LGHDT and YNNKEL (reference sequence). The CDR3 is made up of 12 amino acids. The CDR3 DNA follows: TGTGCCAGCAGCCAACTGAACACTGAAGCTTTCTTT. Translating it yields CASSQLNTEAFF.

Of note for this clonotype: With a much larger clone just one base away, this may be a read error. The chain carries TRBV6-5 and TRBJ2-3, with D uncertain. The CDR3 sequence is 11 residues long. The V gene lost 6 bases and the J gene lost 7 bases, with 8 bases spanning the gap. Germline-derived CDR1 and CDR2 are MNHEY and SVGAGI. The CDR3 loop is CASRYGNTQYF. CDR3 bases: TGTGCCAGCAGGTACGGAAATACGCAGTATTTT.

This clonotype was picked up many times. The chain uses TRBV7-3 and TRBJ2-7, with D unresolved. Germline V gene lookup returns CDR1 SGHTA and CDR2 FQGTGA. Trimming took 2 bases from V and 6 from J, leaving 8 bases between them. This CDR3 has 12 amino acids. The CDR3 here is CASSLDGVEQYF. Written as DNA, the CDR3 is TGTGCCAGCAGCTTAGATGGGGTCGAGCAGTACTTC.

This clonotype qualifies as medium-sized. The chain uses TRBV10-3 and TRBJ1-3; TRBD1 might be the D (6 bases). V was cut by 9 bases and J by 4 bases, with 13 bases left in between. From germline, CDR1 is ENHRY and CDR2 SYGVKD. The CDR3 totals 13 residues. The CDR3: CAIKDSQGNTIYF. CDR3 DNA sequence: TGTGCCATAAAGGACAGTCAAGGAAACACCATATATTTT.

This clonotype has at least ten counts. The CDR3 bases are TGCGCCAGCAGCCCGACTAGCGGGAGAATCAATGAGCAGTTCTTC. It yields the protein CASSPTSGRINEQFF. The chain joins TRBV10-2 to TRBJ2-1; 12 positions agree with TRBD2. The CDR3 contains 15 residues. Germline trimming cut 6 bases from V and 6 bases from J; bases unmatched to any gene: 6. The germline V gene encodes CDR1 WSHSY and CDR2 SAAADI.

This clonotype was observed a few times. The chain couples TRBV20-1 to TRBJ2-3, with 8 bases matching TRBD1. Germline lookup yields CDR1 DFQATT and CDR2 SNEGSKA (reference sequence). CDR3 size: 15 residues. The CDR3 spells CRARGLALGSDTQYF. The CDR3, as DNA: TGCAGGGCCAGGGGGCTAGCCCTCGGCTCAGATACGCAGTATTTT.

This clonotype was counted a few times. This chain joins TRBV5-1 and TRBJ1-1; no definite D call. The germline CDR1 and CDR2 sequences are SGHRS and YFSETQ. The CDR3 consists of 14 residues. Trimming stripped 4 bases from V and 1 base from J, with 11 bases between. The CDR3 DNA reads TGCGCCAGCAGCCTATCAGGACCGAACACTGAAGCTTTCTTT. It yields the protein CASSLSGPNTEAFF.

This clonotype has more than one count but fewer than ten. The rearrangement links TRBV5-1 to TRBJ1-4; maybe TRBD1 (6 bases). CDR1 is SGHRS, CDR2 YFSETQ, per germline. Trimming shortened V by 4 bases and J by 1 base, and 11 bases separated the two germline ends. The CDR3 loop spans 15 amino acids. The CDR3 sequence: CASSPTGLTNEKLFF. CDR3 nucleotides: TGCGCCAGCAGCCCTACAGGGTTAACTAATGAAAAACTGTTTTTT.

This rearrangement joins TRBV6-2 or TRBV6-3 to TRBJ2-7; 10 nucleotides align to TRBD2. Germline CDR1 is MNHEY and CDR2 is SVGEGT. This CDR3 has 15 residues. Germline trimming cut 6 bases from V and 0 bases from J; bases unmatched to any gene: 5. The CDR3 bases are TGTGCCAGCAGGCCCACTAGCGGGACCTCCTACGAGCAGTACTTC. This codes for CASRPTSGTSYEQYF.

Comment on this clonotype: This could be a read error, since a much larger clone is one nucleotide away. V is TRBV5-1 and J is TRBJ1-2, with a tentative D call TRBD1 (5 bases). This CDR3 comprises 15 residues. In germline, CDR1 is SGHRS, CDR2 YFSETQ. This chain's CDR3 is CTSSGTGLLSYGYTF. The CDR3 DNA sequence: TGCACCAGCAGCGGTACGGGACTCCTGAGCTATGGCTACACCTTC.

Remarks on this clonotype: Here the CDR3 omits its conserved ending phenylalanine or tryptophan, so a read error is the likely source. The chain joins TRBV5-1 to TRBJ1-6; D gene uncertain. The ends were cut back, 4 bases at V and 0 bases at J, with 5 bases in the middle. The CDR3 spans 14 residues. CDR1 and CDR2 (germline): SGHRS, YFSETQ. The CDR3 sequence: CASSLSSYNSPLHL. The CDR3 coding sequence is TGCGCCAGCAGCCTAAGCTCCTATAATTCACCCCTCCACTTG.